The clone carrying this T cell receptor beta chain was observed a few times. Antigen specificity is unknown. The CDR3 covers 15 residues. The germline V gene encodes CDR1 SGDLS and CDR2 YYNGEE. V lost 2 bases, J lost 0 bases, and 8 bases lay in between. Amplification used 60 Vbeta primers and 13 Jbeta primers. Only in-frame clones appear in the TCRdb table, and some are missing; sequencing was by immunoSEQ multiplex PCR. Altogether approximately 150,000 clones are present, around 77% being singletons, with the ten largest covering less than 2%. This entry belongs to a study of cytomegalovirus exposure and HLA in healthy donors. General study results and limits: As a later analysis showed, a missense DCLRE1C variant was linked to trimming of TCR beta V- and J-genes. Another analysis was done later, and it associated 15,000 or so TCR beta sequences with HLA alleles at 0.05 false discovery rate. It was reported that TCR beta sequences correctly inferred the HLA-A and HLA-B alleles for most subjects.

This chain joins TRBV9 and TRBJ2-2; the D gene is possibly TRBD1 (5 bases). Sequencing was done on a sample of PBMCs. The source is a man aged 35 to 55 in good health and CMV-seronegative. This CDR3 is CASSVSTANTGELFF. CDR3 DNA sequence: TGTGCCAGCAGCGTCTCGACAGCGAACACCGGGGAGCTGTTTTTT.